This T cell receptor beta chain was obtained from a study of OX40 agonist ivuxolimab in advanced cancers. About the study: In this trial design, patients received ivuxolimab intravenously at 0.01 to 10 mg/kg every 2 weeks. Overall study findings and caveats: CD4+ and CD8+ blood T cells expanded clonally by week 6 at 0.1 to 3.0 mg/kg.

The CDR3 loop spans 14 amino acids. Between the trimmed V and J ends, which lost 3 bases and 4 bases, there was a span of 12 bases. From germline, CDR1 is MNHEY and CDR2 SMNVEV (reference sequence). Sequencing was performed with immunoSEQ multiplex PCR; in TCRdb, only in-frame clones are kept and a portion is missing. The table has tens of thousands of clones, 80% to 85% seen once. For this clone: Its antigen is unknown.

This material consisted of CD4+ or CD8+ T cells sorted from blood, taken in a trial of the OX40 agonist ivuxolimab. The chain couples TRBV27 to TRBJ2-5; D not resolved. This clonotype originated in an adult with an advanced solid tumor such as melanoma, head and neck, liver or kidney cancer. The CDR3 DNA follows: TGTGCCAGCAGTTTTTCAGTAGCCCCAGAGACCCAGTACTTC. Translated: CASSFSVAPETQYF.